This entry is about one TCR beta chain. The antigen is undetermined. The sample is drawn from a study of cytomegalovirus exposure and HLA in healthy donors. Study summary: HLA-typed donors contributed about 85 million unique TCRs, which were held in an early data release.

Vbeta (60) and Jbeta (13) primers were used in the PCR. Study processing details: Among the unique TCR beta chains that a later analysis counted, about 81 million in all, about 12 million were shared. Only in-frame clones appear in the TCRdb table, and some are missing; sequencing was by immunoSEQ multiplex PCR. Clone size and V and J calls were adopted from that table, with D and trimming inferred from the DNA. The top ten clones hold more than 3.5% of a sample with some 100,000 clones, 75% to 85% of them seen once. Regarding the study as a whole: Most CMV-associated TCR beta chains were later found to appear HLA-restricted.

The CDR3 runs to 14 residues. The germline V gene encodes CDR1 SQVTM and CDR2 ANQGSEA. J lost 0 bases, V lost 7 bases, and 8 bases had no gene match. Sequencing was performed on PBMCs. The receptor's source is a female donor in good health and CMV-seropositive. The rearrangement links TRBV29-1 to TRBJ1-1; 7 bases fit TRBD1. CDR3 region: CSAGRTGLNTEAFF. CDR3 sequence (DNA): TGCAGCGCAGGCCGGACAGGACTGAACACTGAAGCTTTCTTT.